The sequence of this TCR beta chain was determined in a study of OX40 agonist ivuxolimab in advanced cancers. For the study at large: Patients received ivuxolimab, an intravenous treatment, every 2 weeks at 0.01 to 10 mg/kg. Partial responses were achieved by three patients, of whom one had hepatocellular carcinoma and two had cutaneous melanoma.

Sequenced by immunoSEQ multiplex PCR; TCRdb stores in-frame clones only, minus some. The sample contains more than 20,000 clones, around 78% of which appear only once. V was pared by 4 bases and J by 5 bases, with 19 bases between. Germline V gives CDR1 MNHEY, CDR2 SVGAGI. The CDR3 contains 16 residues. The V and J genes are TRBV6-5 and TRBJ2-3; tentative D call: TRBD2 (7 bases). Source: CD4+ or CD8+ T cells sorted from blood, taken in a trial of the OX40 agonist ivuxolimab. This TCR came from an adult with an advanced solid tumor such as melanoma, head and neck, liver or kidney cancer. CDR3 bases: TGTGCCAGCAGTTTCCTAGGGGGGGGGCTTGAAGATACGCAGTATTTT. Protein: CASSFLGGGLEDTQYF.